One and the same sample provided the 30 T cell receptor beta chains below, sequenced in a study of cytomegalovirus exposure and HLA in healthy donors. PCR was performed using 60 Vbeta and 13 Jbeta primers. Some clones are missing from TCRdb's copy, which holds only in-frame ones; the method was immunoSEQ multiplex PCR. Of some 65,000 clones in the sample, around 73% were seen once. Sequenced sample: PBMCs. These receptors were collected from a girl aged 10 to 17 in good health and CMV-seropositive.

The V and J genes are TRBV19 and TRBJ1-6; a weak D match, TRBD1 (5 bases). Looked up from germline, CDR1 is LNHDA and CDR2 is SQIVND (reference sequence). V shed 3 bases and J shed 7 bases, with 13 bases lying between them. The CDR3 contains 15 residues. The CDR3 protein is CASSMVGGTNSPLHF. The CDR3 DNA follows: TGTGCCAGTAGTATGGTCGGGGGAACCAATTCACCCCTCCACTTT.

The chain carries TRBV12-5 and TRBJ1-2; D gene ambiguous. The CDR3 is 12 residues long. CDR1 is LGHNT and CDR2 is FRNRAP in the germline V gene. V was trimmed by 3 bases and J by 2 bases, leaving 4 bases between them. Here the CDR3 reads CASGLTNYGYTF. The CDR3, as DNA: TGTGCTAGTGGTTTAACAAACTATGGCTACACCTTC.

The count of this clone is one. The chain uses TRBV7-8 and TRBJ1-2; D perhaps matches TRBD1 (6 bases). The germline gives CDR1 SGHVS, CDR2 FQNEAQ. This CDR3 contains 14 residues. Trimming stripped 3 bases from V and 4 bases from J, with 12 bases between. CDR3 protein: CASSFRDTTYGYTF. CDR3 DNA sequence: TGTGCCAGCAGCTTTCGGGACACCACCTATGGCTACACCTTC.

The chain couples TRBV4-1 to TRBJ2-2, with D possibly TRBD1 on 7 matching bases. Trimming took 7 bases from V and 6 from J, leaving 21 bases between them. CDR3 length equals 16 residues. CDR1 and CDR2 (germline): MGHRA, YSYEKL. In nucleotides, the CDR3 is TGCGCCAGCACCTACAAGGGCGGCAGGGGGGCCGGGGAGCTGTTTTTT. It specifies CASTYKGGRGAGELFF.

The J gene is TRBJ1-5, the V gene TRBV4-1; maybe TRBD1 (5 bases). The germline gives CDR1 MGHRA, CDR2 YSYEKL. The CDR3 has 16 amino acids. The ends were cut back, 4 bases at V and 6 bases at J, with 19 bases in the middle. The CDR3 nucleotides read TGCGCCAGCAGCCGCGATGGGGCAGGGTCAAGTCAGCCCCAGCATTTT. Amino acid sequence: CASSRDGAGSSQPQHF.

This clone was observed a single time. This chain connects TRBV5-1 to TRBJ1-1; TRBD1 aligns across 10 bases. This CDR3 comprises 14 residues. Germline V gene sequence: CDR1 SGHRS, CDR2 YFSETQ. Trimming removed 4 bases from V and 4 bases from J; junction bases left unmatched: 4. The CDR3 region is CASSPGQGVTEAFF. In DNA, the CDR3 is TGCGCCAGCAGCCCAGGACAGGGGGTCACTGAAGCTTTCTTT.

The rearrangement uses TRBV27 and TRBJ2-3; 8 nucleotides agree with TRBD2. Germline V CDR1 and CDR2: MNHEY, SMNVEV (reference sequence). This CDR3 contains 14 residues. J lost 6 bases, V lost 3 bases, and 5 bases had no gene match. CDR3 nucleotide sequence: TGTGCCAGCAGTTTTGGGGGCGGGAGGGATACGCAGTATTTT. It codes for CASSFGGGRDTQYF.

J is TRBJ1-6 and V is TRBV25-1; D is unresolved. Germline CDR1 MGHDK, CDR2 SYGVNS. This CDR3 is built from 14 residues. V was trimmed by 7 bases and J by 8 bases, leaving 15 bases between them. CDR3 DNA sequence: TGTGCCAGCACCACGGGGAGCACATATTCACCCCTCCACTTT. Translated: CASTTGSTYSPLHF.

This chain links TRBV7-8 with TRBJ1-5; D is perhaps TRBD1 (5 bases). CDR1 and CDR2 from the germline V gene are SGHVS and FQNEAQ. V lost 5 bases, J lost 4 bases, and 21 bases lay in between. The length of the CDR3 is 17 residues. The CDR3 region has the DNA TGTGCCAGCAGCCGGTCTGGGAGGGGTATTCGAAATCAGCCCCAGCATTTT. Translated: CASSRSGRGIRNQPQHF.

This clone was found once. The CDR3 is CASSDPGQGSHYGYTF. CDR3 sequence (DNA): TGTGCCAGCAGTGACCCGGGACAGGGTAGTCACTATGGCTACACCTTC. The V call is TRBV6-1, the J call TRBJ1-2; TRBD1 matches at 9 bases. CDR3 size: 16 residues. Looked up from germline, CDR1 is MNHNS and CDR2 is SASEGT. V was pared by 3 bases and J by 3 bases, with 8 bases of the junction left unmatched.

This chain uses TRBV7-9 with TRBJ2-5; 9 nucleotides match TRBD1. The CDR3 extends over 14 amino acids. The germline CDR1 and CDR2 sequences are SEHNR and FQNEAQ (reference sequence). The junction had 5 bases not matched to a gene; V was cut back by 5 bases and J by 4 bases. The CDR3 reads CASSPTGGRETQYF. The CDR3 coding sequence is TGTGCCAGCAGCCCCACAGGGGGCCGAGAGACCCAGTACTTC.

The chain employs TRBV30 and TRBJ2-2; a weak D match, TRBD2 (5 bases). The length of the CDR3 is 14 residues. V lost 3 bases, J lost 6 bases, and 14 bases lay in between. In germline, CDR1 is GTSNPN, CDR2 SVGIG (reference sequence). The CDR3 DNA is TGTGCCTGGAGGGGAGACAATCCCGCCGGGGAGCTGTTTTTT. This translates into CAWRGDNPAGELFF.

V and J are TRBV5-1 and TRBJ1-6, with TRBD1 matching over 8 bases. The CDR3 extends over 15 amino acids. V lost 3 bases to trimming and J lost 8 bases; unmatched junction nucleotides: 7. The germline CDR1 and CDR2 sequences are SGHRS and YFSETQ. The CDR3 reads CASSSSGQGYSPLHF. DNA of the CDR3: TGCGCCAGCAGCTCCAGTGGACAGGGCTATTCACCCCTCCACTTT.

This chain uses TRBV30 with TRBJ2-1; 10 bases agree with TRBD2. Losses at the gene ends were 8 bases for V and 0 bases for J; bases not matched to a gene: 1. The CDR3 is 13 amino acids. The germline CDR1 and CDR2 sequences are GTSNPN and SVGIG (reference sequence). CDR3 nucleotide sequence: TGTGCCGCTAGCGGGAGCTCCTACAATGAGCAGTTCTTC. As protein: CAASGSSYNEQFF. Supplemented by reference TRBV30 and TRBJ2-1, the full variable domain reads SQTIHQWPATLVQPVGSPLSLECTVEGTSNPNLYWYRQAAGRGLQLLFYSVGIGQISSEVPQNLSASRPQDRQFILSSKKLLLSDSGFYLCAASGSSYNEQFFGPGTRLTVL.

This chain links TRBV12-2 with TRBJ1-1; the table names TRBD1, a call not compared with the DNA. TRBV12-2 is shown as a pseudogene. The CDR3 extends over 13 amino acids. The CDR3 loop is CASRPQVNTEAFF. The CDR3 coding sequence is TGTGCAAGTCGCCCACAAGTGAACACTGAAGCTTTCTTT.

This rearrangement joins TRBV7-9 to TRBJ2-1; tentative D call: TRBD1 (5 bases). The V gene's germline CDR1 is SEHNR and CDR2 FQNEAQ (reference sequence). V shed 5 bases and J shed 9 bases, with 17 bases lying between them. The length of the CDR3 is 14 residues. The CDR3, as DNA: TGTGCCAGCAGCCGTCTATCCACGCAGGGTGAGCAGTTCTTC. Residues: CASSRLSTQGEQFF. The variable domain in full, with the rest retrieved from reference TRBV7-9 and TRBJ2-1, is DTGVSQNPRHKITKRGQNVTFRCDPISEHNRLYWYRQTLGQGPEFLTYFQNEAQLEKSRLLSDRFSAERPKGSFSTLEIQRTEQGDSAMYLCASSRLSTQGEQFFGPGTRLTVL.

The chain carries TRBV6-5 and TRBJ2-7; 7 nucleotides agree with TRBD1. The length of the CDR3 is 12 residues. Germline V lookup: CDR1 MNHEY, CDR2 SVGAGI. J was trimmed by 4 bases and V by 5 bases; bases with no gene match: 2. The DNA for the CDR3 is TGTGCCAGCAGTCTGACAGGGTACGAGCAGTACTTC. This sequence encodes CASSLTGYEQYF.

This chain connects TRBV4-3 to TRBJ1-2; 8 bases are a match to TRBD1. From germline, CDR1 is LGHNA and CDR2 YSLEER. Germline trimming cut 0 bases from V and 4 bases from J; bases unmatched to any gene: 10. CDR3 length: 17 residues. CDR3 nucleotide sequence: TGCGCCAGCAGCCAAGAACCCGGACAGGGCTACCCCTATGGCTACACCTTC. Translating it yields CASSQEPGQGYPYGYTF.

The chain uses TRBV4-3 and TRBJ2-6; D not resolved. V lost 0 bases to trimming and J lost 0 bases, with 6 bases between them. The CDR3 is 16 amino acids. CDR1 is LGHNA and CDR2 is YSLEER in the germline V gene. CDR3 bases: TGCGCCAGCAGCCAAGAATCTTCCTCTGGGGCCAACGTCCTGACTTTC. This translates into CASSQESSSGANVLTF.

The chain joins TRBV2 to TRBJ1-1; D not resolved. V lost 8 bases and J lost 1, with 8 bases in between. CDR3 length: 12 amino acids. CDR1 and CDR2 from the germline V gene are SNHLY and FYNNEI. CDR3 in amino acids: CASARGNTEAFF. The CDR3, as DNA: TGTGCCAGCGCCCGGGGGAACACTGAAGCTTTCTTT.

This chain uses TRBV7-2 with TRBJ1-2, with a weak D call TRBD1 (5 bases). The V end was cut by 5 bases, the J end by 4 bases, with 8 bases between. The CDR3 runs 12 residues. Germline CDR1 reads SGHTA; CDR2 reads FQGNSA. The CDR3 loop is CASSAGSYGYTF. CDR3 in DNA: TGTGCCAGCAGCGCAGGGTCCTATGGCTACACCTTC.

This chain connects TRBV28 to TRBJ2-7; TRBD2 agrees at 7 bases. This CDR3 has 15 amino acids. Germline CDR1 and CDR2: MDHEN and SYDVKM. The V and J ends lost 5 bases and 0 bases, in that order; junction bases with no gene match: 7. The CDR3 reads CASSGPGGGSYEQYF. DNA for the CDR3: TGTGCCAGCAGTGGGCCGGGCGGGGGCTCCTACGAGCAGTACTTC.

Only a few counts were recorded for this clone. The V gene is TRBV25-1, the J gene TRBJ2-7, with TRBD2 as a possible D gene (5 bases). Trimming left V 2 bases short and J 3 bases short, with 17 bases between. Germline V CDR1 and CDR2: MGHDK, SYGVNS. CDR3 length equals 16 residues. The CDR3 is CASSELLAWGDYEQYF. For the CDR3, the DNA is TGTGCCAGCAGTGAACTCCTAGCCTGGGGAGACTACGAGCAGTACTTC.

The CDR3 spells CASSEGQGYNEQFF. In nucleotides, the CDR3 is TGTGCCAGCAGTGAGGGGCAGGGCTACAATGAGCAGTTCTTC. The rearrangement links TRBV2 to TRBJ2-1; a weak D match, TRBD1 (5 bases). The CDR3 is 14 amino acids. Trimming left V 3 bases short and J 3 bases short, with 9 bases between. The germline V gene encodes CDR1 SNHLY and CDR2 FYNNEI.

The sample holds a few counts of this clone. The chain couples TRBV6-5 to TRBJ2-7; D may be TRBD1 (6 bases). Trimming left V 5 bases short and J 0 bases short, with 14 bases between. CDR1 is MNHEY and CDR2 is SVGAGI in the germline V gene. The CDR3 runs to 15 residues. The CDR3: CASSRALTGSYEQYF. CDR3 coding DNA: TGTGCCAGCAGTCGAGCGTTGACAGGCTCCTACGAGCAGTACTTC.

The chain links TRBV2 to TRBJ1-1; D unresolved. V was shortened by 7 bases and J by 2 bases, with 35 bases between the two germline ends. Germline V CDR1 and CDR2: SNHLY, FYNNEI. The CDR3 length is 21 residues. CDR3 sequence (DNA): TGTGCCAGCACGGCTCGACGAAAGCAACGGCGGGGTCATACAGAAAACACTGAAGCTTTCTTT. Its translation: CASTARRKQRRGHTENTEAFF.

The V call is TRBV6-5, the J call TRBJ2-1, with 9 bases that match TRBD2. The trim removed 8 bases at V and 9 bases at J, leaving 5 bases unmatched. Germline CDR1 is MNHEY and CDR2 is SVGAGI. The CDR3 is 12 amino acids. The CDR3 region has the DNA TGTGCCAGCGTAGCGGGAGCGGGTGAGCAGTTCTTC. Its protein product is CASVAGAGEQFF.

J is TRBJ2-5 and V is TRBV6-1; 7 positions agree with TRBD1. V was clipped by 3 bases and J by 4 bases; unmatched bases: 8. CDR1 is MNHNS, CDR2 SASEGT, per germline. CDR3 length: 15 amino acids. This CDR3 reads CASSDPPTGLETQYF. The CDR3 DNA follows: TGTGCCAGCAGTGACCCACCGACAGGGCTAGAGACCCAGTACTTC.

The CDR3 DNA is TGTGCCAGCAGTTACTCGCAGGGGCAGCCGTATGGCTACACCTTC. Its translation: CASSYSQGQPYGYTF. The rearrangement joins TRBV6-5 to TRBJ1-2, with D possibly TRBD1 on 6 matching bases. Per germline, CDR1 MNHEY and CDR2 SVGAGI. Trimming took 0 bases from V and 5 from J, leaving 13 bases between them. This CDR3 has 15 amino acids.

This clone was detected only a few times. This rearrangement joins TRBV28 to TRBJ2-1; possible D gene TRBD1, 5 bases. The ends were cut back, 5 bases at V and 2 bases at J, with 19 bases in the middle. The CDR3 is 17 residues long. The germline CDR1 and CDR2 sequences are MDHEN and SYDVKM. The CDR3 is CASSPTLLTDPYNEQFF. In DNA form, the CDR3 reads TGTGCCAGCAGTCCAACCCTGCTGACAGATCCCTACAATGAGCAGTTCTTC.